This section outlines one T cell receptor (beta chain) sequence together with its context. V was pared by 4 bases and J by 1 base, with 13 bases of the junction left unmatched. The V gene's germline CDR1 is SGHTA and CDR2 FQGNSA. CDR3 length: 18 amino acids. This sample was taken from a study of blood T cell repertoires in COVID-19. Study details: The United States, Italy and Spain supplied acute and convalescent COVID-19 samples. Sample material is recorded as cDNA or gDNA derived from T cells, B-cell-depleted T cells, or PBMCs.

In the original analysis: Reference gene primer amplification in the assay estimated nucleated cell counts. The data were produced by immunoSEQ multiplex PCR, yet TCRdb's version contains in-frame clones alone and is incomplete. V, J and clone size reflect that table, while D and trimming were determined from the DNA. The sample comprises approximately 180,000 clones, more than 75% of which are singletons, and about 20% rests with the top ten. Recruited during active infection, patients (from Seattle) were subsequently followed longitudinally. The V call is TRBV7-2, the J call TRBJ2-7, with 10 bases matching TRBD2. This receptor was taken from an older person with COVID-19, enrolled during active disease. Sequenced material: peripheral blood. CDR3 amino acids: CASSSRTVASGSSYEQYF. CDR3 DNA: TGTGCCAGCAGCTCCCGAACGGTGGCTAGCGGGAGTTCCTACGAGCAGTACTTC.